The clone carrying this T cell receptor (beta chain) was recorded many times. This entry belongs to a study of T-cell memory formation after mild COVID-19. Overall study: TCR clusters were mostly donor specific.

TCRdb reprocessed the 5' RACE reads via MiXCR and lists one record per CDR3 protein. The sample lists over 400,000 distinct CDR3 sequences, 23% occurring once. Germline CDR1 is SGDLS and CDR2 is YYNGEE. The CDR3 contains 16 residues. V lost 2 bases and J lost 5; bases outside the gene matches: 6. The source is an adult woman who had mild COVID-19 (a few samples of this study predate the infection). Cell type and time point are not known. The sequenced sample consisted of PBMCs or a T cell subset sorted from them (not recorded which). The chain links TRBV9 to TRBJ2-5; TRBD2 matches at 13 bases. The DNA for the CDR3 is TGTGCCAGCAGCGTCACTAGCGGGGGGGCCTTTGAGACCCAGTACTTC. As protein: CASSVTSGGAFETQYF. Full variable domain (rest looked up from reference TRBV9 and TRBJ2-5): DSGVTQTPKHLITATGQRVTLRCSPRSGDLSVYWYQQSLDQGLQFLIQYYNGEERAKGNILERFSAQQFPDLHSELNLSSLELGDSALYFCASSVTSGGAFETQYFGPGTRLLVL.